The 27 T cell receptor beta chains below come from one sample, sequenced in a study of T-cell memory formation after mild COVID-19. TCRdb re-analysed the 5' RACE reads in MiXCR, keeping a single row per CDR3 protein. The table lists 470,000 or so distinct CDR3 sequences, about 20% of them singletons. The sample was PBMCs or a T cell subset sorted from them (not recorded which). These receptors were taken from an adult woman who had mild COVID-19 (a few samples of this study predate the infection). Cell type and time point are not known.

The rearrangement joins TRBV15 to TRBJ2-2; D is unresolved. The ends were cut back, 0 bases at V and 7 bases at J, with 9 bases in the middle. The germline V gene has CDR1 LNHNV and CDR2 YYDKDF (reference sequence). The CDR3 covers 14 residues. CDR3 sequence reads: CATSRDEPGGELFF. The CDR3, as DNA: TGTGCCACCAGCAGAGATGAGCCGGGCGGGGAGCTGTTTTTT.

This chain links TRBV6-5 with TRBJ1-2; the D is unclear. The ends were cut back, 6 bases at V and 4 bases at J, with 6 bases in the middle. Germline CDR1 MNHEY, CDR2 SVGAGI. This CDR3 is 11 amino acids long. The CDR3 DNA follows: TGTGCCAGCAGGGCATTCTATGGCTACACCTTC. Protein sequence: CASRAFYGYTF.

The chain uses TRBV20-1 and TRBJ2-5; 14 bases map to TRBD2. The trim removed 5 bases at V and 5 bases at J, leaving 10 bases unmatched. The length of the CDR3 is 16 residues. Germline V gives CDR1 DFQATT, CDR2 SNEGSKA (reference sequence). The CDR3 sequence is CSASGTSGRWRETQYF. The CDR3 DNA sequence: TGCAGTGCTTCCGGGACTAGCGGGAGATGGCGTGAGACCCAGTACTTC.

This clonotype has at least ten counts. CDR3 amino acids: CASSPDRGSTEAFF. The CDR3 nucleotides are TGCGCCAGCAGCCCCGACAGGGGTAGTACTGAAGCTTTCTTT. The J gene is TRBJ1-1, the V gene TRBV5-1, with 8 bases identical to TRBD1. Germline values: CDR1 SGHRS, CDR2 YFSETQ. Germline trimming cut 4 bases from V and 5 bases from J; bases unmatched to any gene: 7. CDR3 size: 14 residues.

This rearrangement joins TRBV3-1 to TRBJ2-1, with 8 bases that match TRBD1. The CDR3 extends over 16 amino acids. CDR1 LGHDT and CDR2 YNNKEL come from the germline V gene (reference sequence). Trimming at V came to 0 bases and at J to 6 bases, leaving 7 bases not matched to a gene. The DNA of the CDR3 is TGTGCCAGCAGCCAAGATCGACGGACAGGGTTCAATGAGCAGTTCTTC. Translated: CASSQDRRTGFNEQFF.

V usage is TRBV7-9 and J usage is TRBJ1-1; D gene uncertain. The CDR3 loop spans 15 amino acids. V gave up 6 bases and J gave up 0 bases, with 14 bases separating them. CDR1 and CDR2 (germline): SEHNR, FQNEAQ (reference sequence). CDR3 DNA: TGTGCCAGCAGTCCGAGGGAGGTTGTGAACACTGAAGCTTTCTTT. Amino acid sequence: CASSPREVVNTEAFF.

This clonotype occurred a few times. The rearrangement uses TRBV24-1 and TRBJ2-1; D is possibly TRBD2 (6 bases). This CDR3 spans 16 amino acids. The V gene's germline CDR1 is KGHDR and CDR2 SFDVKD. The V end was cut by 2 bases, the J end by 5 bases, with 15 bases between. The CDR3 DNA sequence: TGTGCCACCAGTGATTCCCTAGGGACTGTTGACAATGAGCAGTTCTTC. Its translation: CATSDSLGTVDNEQFF.

CDR3 sequence: CASSQTTGPEQYF. CDR3 in DNA: TGTGCCAGCAGCCAAACGACAGGGCCCGAGCAGTACTTC. The gene calls are TRBV12-3 or TRBV12-4 and TRBJ2-7, with 7 bases lining up with TRBD1. CDR3 size: 13 residues. Germline trimming cut 6 bases from V and 6 bases from J; bases unmatched to any gene: 8.

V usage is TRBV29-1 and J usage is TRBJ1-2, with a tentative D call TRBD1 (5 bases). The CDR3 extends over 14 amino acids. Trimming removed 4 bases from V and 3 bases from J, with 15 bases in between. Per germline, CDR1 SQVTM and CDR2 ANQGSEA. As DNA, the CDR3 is TGCAGCGTTGTCTCCAGGGCGACTGACTATGGCTACACCTTC. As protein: CSVVSRATDYGYTF.

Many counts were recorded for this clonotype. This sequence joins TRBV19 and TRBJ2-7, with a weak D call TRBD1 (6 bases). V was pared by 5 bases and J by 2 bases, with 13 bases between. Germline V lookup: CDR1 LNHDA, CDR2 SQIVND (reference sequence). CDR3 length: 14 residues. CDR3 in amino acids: CASSLQDRPYEQYF. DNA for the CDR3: TGTGCCAGTAGTCTACAAGACAGGCCCTACGAGCAGTACTTC.

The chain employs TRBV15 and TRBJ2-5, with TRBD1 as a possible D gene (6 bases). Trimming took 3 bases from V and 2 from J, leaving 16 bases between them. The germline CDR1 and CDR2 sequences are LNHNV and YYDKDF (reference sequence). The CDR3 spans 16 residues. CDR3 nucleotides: TGTGCCACCAGCAGGGGTGACAGGTGGGCTCAAGAGACCCAGTACTTC. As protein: CATSRGDRWAQETQYF.

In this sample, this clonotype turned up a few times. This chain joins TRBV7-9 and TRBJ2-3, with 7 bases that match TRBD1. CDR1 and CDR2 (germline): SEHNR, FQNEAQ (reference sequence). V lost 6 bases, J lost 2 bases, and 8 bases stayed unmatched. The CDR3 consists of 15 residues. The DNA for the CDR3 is TGTGCCAGCAGGAAGGGACAGAGCATCACAGATACGCAGTATTTT. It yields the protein CASRKGQSITDTQYF.

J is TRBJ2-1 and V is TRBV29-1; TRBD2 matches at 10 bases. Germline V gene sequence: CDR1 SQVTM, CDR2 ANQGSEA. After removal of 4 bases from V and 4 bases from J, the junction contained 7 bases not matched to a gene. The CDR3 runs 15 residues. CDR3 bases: TGCAGCGTTGGGTCCGGAGCGGGAGGGTACAATGAGCAGTTCTTC. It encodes CSVGSGAGGYNEQFF.

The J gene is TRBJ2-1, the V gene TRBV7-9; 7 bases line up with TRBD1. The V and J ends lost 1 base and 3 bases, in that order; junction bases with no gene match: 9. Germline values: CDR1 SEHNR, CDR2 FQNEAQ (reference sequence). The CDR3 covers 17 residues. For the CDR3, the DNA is TGTGCCAGCAGCTTAGGAGGGACAGAAGCTAACTACAATGAGCAGTTCTTC. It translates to CASSLGGTEANYNEQFF.

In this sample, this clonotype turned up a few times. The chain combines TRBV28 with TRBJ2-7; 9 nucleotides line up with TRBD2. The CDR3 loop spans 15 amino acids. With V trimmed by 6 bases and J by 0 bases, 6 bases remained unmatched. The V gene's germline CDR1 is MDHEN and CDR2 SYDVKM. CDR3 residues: CASRTGSGSSYEQYF. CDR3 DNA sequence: TGTGCCAGCAGAACCGGTAGCGGGAGCTCCTACGAGCAGTACTTC.

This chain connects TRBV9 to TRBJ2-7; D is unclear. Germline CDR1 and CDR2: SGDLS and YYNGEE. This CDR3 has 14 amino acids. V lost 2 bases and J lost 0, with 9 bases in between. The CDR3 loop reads CASSVTTASYEQYF. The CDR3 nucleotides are TGTGCCAGCAGCGTGACGACCGCCTCCTACGAGCAGTACTTC.

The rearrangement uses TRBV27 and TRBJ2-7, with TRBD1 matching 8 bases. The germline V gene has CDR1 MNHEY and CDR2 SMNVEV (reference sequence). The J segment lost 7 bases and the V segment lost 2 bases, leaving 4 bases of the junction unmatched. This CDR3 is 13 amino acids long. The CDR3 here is CASSLGQGWEQYF. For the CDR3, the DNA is TGTGCCAGCAGTTTAGGACAGGGTTGGGAGCAGTACTTC.

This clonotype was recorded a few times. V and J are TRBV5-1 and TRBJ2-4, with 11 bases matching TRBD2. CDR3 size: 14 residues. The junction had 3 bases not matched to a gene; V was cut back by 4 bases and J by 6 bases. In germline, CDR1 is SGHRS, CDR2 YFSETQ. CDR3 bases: TGCGCCAGCAGCCCGGGACTAGCGGTAAACATTCAGTACTTC. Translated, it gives CASSPGLAVNIQYF.

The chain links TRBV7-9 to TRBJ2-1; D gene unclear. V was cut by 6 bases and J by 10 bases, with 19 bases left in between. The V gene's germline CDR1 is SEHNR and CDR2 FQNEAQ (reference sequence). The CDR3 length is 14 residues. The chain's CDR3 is CASSPAAAVREQFF. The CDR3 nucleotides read TGTGCCAGCAGTCCCGCGGCGGCGGTAAGGGAGCAGTTCTTC. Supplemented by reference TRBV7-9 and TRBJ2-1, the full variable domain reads DTGVSQNPRHKITKRGQNVTFRCDPISEHNRLYWYRQTLGQGPEFLTYFQNEAQLEKSRLLSDRFSAERPKGSFSTLEIQRTEQGDSAMYLCASSPAAAVREQFFGPGTRLTVL.

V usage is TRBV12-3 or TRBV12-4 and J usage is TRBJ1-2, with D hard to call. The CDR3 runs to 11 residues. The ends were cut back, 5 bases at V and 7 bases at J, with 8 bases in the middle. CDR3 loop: CASSRWPGYTF. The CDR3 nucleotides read TGTGCCAGCAGTCGCTGGCCTGGCTACACCTTC.

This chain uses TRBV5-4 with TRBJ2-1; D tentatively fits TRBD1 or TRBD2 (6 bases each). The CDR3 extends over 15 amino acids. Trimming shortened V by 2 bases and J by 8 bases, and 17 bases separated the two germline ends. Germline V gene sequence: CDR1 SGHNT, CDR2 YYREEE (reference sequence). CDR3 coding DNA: TGTGCCAGCAGCTTAGGGGGGCACGGGGTGGATGAGCAGTTCTTC. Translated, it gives CASSLGGHGVDEQFF.

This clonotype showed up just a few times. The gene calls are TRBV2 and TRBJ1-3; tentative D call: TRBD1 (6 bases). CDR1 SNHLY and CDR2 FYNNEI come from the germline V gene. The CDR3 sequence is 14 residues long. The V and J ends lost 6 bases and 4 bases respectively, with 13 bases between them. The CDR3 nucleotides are TGTGCCAGCAGAAAAGGGGGGATCGGAAACACCATATATTTT. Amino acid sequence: CASRKGGIGNTIYF.

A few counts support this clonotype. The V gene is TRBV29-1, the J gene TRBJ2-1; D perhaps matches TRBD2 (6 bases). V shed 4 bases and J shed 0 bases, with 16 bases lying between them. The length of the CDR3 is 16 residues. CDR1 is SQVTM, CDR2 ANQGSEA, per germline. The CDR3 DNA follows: TGCAGCGTTGGCGGGGTCTCGGGGAGCTCCTACAATGAGCAGTTCTTC. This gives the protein CSVGGVSGSSYNEQFF.

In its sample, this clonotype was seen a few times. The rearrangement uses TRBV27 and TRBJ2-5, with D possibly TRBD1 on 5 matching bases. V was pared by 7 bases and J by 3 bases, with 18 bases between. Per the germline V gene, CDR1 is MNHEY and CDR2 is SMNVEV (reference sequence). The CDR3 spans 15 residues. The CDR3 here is CASTSLEGAKETQYF. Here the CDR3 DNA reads TGTGCCAGCACCTCCCTGGAAGGGGCAAAAGAGACCCAGTACTTC.

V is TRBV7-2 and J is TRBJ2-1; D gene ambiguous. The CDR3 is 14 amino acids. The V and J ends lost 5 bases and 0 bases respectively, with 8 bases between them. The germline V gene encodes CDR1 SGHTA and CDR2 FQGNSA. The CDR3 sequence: CASSIGISYNEQFF. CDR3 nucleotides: TGTGCCAGCAGCATAGGAATCTCCTACAATGAGCAGTTCTTC.

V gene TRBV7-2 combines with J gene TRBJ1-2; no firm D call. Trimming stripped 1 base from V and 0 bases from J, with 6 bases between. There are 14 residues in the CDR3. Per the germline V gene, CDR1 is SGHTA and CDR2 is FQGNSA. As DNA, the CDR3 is TGTGCCAGCAGCTTAGATTCAGCTAACTATGGCTACACCTTC. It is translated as CASSLDSANYGYTF. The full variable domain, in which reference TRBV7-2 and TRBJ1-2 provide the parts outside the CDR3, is GAGVSQSPSNKVTEKGKDVELRCDPISGHTALYWYRQSLGQGLEFLIYFQGNSAPDKSGLPSDRFSAERTGGSVSTLTIQRTQQEDSAVYLCASSLDSANYGYTFGSGTRLTVV.

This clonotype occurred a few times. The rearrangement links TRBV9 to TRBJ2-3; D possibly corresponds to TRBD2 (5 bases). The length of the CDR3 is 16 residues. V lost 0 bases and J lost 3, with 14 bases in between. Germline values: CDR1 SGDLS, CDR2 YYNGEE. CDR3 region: CASSVVGLAGTDTQYF. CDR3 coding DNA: TGTGCCAGCAGCGTAGTTGGGCTAGCCGGTACAGATACGCAGTATTTT. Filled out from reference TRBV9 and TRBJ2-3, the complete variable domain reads DSGVTQTPKHLITATGQRVTLRCSPRSGDLSVYWYQQSLDQGLQFLIQYYNGEERAKGNILERFSAQQFPDLHSELNLSSLELGDSALYFCASSVVGLAGTDTQYFGPGTRLTVL.